This TCR beta chain was sequenced during a study of shared clonotypes between healthy human individuals. The overall study: With ages of 18 to 49, the donors were two women and a few men. Study-level findings and limits: Clonotypes shared by all four donors outscored non-shared clonotypes in generation probability.

Germline V lookup: CDR1 MNHEY, CDR2 SMNVEV (reference sequence). The V end was cut by 8 bases, the J end by 10 bases, with 15 bases between. The CDR3 length is 12 residues. Clones were sequenced by immunoSEQ multiplex PCR, and TCRdb holds only the in-frame ones, with some missing. This sample has 1.5 million to 2.5 million clones; about 95% occur once, and the top ten carry roughly 1.2%. Cells designated naive CD8 were CD45RO-negative and were positively selected for CCR7, with terminally differentiated effector memory CD45RA+ cells excluded. Donors comprised healthy HIV-negative adults lacking recent acute infections or vaccinations. As to this clone: Its target is not known.

The receptor comes from a man aged 18 to 29 in good health. The rearrangement joins TRBV27 to TRBJ2-1; D is perhaps TRBD1 (6 bases). The sequencing input was naive CD8+ T cells sorted from blood. For the CDR3, the DNA is TGTGCCAGCGGATGGGGGACACAAGAGCAGTTCTTC. Its translation is CASGWGTQEQFF.